The source of this TCR beta chain is a study of shared clonotypes between healthy human individuals. Turning to the study itself: The study used three CD4 naive, three CD4 memory, two CD8 naive and one CD8 memory plate per donor. Study results and caveats: Naive CD4 clonotype sharing across four donors was about 5%.

This clone came up a few times. Its antigen remains unidentified. Only in-frame clones appear in the TCRdb table, and some are missing; sequencing was by immunoSEQ multiplex PCR. The sample gives roughly 2.6 million clones, roughly nine tenths of which show up once; around 0.14% is in the top ten. Between the trimmed V and J ends, which lost 1 base and 5 bases, there was a span of 14 bases. Looked up from germline, CDR1 is SEHNR and CDR2 is FQNEAQ (reference sequence). The CDR3 length is 15 residues. The rearrangement joins TRBV7-9 to TRBJ1-1, with D possibly matching TRBD1 (5 bases). Material for sequencing was naive CD4+ T cells sorted from blood. Subset reported: CD45RA+ positively selected. The sequence was obtained from a man between 18 and 29 years old in good health. The CDR3 sequence is CASSLVLGGGTEAFF. CDR3 in DNA: TGTGCCAGCAGCTTAGTACTTGGGGGTGGGACTGAAGCTTTCTTT.